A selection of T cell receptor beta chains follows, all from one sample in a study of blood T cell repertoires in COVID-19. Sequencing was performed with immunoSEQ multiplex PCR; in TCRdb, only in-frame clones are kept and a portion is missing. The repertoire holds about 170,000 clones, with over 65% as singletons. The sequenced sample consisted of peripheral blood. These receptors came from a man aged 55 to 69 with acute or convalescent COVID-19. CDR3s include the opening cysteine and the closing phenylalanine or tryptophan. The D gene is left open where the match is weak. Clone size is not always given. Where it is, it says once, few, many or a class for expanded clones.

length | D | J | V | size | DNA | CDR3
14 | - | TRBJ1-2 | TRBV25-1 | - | TGTGCCAGCAGTGAATTCGTTTCTAACTATGGCTACACCTTC | CASSEFVSNYGYTF
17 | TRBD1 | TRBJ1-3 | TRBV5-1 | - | TGCGCCAGCAGCTTGGAGGGACAGGGAGGGCCTGGAAACACCATATATTTT | CASSLEGQGGPGNTIYF
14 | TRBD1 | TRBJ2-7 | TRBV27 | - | TGTGCCAGCAGTTTATCCGGGACAGGGGCCGAGCAGTACTTC | CASSLSGTGAEQYF
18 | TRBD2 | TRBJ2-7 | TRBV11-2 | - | TGTGCCAGCAGCTTAGTGGCTAGCGGGGGTCTATCCTCCTACGAGCAGTACTTC | CASSLVASGGLSSYEQYF
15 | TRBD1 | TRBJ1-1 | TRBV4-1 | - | TGCGCCAGCAGCCAGATCGACAGGGAGCACACTGAAGCTTTCTTT | CASSQIDREHTEAFF
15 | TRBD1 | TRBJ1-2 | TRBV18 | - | TGTGCCAGCTCACCCCCGACAGGGACTAACTATGGCTACACCTTC | CASSPPTGTNYGYTF
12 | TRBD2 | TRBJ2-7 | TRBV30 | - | TGTGCCTGGACTAGCGGGGGTCACGAGCAGTACTTC | CAWTSGGHEQYF
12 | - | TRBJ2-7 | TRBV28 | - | TGTGCCAGCAGTTTAACTCCCTACGAGCAGTACTTC | CASSLTPYEQYF
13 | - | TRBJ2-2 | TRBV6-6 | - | TGTGCCAGCAGTGGACCAGGGGTGAGGGAGCTGTTTTTT | CASSGPGVRELFF
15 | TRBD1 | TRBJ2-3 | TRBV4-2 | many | TGTGCCAGCAGCCAGGGACAGGAGGCCACAGATACGCAGTATTTT | CASSQGQEATDTQYF
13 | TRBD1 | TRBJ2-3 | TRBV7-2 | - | TGTGCCAGCAGCTTGTACAGGGGAGATACGCAGTATTTT | CASSLYRGDTQYF
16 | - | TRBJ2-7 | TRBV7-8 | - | TGTGCCAGCAGCGTAAACCCCAAGTTACTTTCCTACGAGCAGTACTTC | CASSVNPKLLSYEQYF
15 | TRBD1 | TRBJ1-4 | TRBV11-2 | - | TGTGCCAGCAGCTCCCGGGACAGCCCTAATGAAAAACTGTTTTTT | CASSSRDSPNEKLFF
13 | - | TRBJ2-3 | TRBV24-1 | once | TGTGCCACCAGTGATTTGCAAACAGATACGCAGTATTTT | CATSDLQTDTQYF
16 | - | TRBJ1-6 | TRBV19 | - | TGTGCCAGTATGAGCCAGGGCCTGTTGGGGAATTCACCCCTCCACTTT | CASMSQGLLGNSPLHF
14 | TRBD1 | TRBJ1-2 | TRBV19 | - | TGTGCCAGTAGATGGGACAGGGACGTTCCTGGCTACACCTTC | CASRWDRDVPGYTF
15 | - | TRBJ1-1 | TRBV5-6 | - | TGTGCCAGCAGCTCACAGGGATTCCTGGGAGCTGAAGCTTTCTTT | CASSSQGFLGAEAFF
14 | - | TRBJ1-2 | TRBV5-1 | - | TGCGCCAGCAGCTTGGTTCCAGGGGACTATGGCTACACCTTC | CASSLVPGDYGYTF
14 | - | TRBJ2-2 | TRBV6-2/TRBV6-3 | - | TGTGCCAGCAGTTCTCTAATCAACACCGGGGAGCTGTTTTTT | CASSSLINTGELFF
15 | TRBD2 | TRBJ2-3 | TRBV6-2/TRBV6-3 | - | TGTGCCAGCAGTCGAGGACTAGTGGAGGGAGATACGCAGTATTTT | CASSRGLVEGDTQYF
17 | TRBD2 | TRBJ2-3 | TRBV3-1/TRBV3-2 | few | TGTGCCAGCAGCCCCACGACTAGCGGGGGGTCTAAAGATACGCAGTATTTT | CASSPTTSGGSKDTQYF
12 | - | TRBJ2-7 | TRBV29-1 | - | TGCAGCGTTGTGGCCGGGAGCTACGAGCAGTACTTC | CSVVAGSYEQYF
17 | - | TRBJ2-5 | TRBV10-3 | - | TGTGCCATCAGTGAGCCGAAAGGGGGTACACTACAAGAGACCCAGTACTTC | CAISEPKGGTLQETQYF
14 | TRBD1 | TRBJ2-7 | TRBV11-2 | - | TGTGCCAGCAGCGGTTCCGGGACAGGCTACGAGCAGTACTTC | CASSGSGTGYEQYF
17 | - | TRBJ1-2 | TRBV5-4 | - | TGTGCCAGCAGCTCCCCGCGAGGAAGCGCTTCCTCCTATGGCTACACCTTC | CASSSPRGSASSYGYTF
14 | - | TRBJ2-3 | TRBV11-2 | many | TGTGCCAGCAGCTTAGACCCAGTCACAGATACGCAGTATTTT | CASSLDPVTDTQYF
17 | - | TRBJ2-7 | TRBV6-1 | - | TGTGCCAGCAGTGAAGGGGTAGGAGGGGACAGCTCCTACGAGCAGTACTTC | CASSEGVGGDSSYEQYF
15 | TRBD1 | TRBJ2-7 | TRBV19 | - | TGTGCCAGTAGTCCTCGGGACAGCAGTACCTACGAGCAGTACTTC | CASSPRDSSTYEQYF
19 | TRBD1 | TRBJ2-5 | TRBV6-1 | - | TGTGCCAGCAGTGAAGGTGCAGGTCCGGGACAGGGGGGTCGAGAGACCCAGTACTTC | CASSEGAGPGQGGRETQYF
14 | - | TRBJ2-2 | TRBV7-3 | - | TGTGCCAGCAGCTCCCTACTTAACACCGGGGAGCTGTTTTTT | CASSSLLNTGELFF
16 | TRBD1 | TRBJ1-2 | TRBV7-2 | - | TGTGCCAGCAGCTTAGAGTACAGAGACAGGGGGCACGGCTACACCTTC | CASSLEYRDRGHGYTF
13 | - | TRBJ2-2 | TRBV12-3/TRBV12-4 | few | TGTGCCAGCACATTAGTTAACACCGGGGAGCTGTTTTTT | CASTLVNTGELFF
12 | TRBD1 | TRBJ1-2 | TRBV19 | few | TGTGCCACCCAACAGGGGGCCTATGGCTACACCTTC | CATQQGAYGYTF
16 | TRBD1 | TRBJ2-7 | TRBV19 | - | TGTGCCAGTAGTATAGACGGGGGACAGGCTTATAACGAGCAGTACTTC | CASSIDGGQAYNEQYF
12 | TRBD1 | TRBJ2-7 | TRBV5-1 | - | TGCGCCAGCAGGGGCAGGGGGTACGAGCAGTACTTC | CASRGRGYEQYF
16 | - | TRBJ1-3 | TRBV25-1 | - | TGTGCCAGCGAAACTGGTCGGGGGGCTTATGGAAACACCATATATTTT | CASETGRGAYGNTIYF
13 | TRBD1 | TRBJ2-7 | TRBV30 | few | TGTGCCTGGAGTTGGGGCAGGGGGTACGAGCAGTACTTC | CAWSWGRGYEQYF
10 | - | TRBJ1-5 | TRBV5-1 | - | TGCGCCACCACACATCAGCCCCAGCATTTT | CATTHQPQHF
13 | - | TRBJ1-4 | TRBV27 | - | TGTGCCAGCAGGCCTCAGGGATTTGAAAAACTGTTTTTT | CASRPQGFEKLFF
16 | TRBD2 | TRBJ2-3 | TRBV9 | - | TGTGCCAGCAGCGTAATGGGTAGCGGGGGGGATAATACGCAGTATTTT | CASSVMGSGGDNTQYF
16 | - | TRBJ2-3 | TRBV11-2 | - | TGTGCCAGCAGCTTAGCACCACTCTCCAGCACAGATACGCAGTATTTT | CASSLAPLSSTDTQYF
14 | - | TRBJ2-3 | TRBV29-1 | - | TGCAGCGTTGAGGGGGCGACCAGCACAGATACGCAGTATTTT | CSVEGATSTDTQYF
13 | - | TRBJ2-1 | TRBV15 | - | TGTGCCACCAGCGCCAGGGGGGTGAATGAGCAGTTCTTC | CATSARGVNEQFF
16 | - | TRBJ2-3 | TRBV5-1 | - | TGCGCCAGCAGCTTGACCGGGACACAGAGCACAGATACGCAGTATTTT | CASSLTGTQSTDTQYF
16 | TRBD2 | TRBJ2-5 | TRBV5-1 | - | TGCGCCAGCAGCACGGGACTAGCGGGGCGGCAAGAGACCCAGTACTTC | CASSTGLAGRQETQYF
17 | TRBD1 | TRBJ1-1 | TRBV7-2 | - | TGTGCCAGCAGCTCAGGCGGGCAGGGGGTAAGGTACACTGAAGCTTTCTTT | CASSSGGQGVRYTEAFF
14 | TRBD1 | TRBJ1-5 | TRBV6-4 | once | TGTGCCAGCAGGATGCCAGGGGGCGATCAGCCCCAGCATTTT | CASRMPGGDQPQHF
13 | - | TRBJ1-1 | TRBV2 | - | TGTGCCGGCCGCGGGACGGCAAACACTGAAGCTTTCTTT | CAGRGTANTEAFF
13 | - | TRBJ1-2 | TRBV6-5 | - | TGTGCCGGCCAGGGACAAGGAGGCTATGGCTACACCTTC | CAGQGQGGYGYTF
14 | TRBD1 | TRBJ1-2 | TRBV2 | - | TGTGCCAGCAGTGCGACGGGACAGGGGGGTGGCTACACCTTC | CASSATGQGGGYTF
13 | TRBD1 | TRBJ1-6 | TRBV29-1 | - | TGCAGCGTCCGAACAGGGGGTGATTCACCCCTCCACTTT | CSVRTGGDSPLHF
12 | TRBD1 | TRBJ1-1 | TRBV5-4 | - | TGTGCCAGCAGCCAGGGGACAGGGGGGGCTTTCTTT | CASSQGTGGAFF
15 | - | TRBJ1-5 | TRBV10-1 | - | TGCGCCAGCAGTGAGAGTCTTTCGAGGGATCAGCCCCAGCATTTT | CASSESLSRDQPQHF
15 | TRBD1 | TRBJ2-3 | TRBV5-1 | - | TGCGCCAGCAGCCCCGGGACAGGGGTCCCAGATACGCAGTATTTT | CASSPGTGVPDTQYF
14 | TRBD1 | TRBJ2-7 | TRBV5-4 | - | TGTGCCAGCAGCGTCGGGACAGGGGGCTACGAGCAGTACTTC | CASSVGTGGYEQYF
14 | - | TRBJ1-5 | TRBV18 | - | TGTGCCAGCTCACCCGGGGGAGGCAATCAGCCCCAGCATTTT | CASSPGGGNQPQHF
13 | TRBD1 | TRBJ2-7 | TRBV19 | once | TGTGCCAGTAGTCGCAGGGGGTCCTACGAGCAGTACTTC | CASSRRGSYEQYF